This T cell receptor (beta chain) was sequenced for a study of blood T cell repertoires in COVID-19. About the research overall: The United States, Italy and Spain were the sources of the acute and convalescent COVID-19 samples. T cells, B-cell-depleted T cells, or PBMCs provided the cDNA or gDNA that served as material.

As handled by the study authors: Reference gene primer amplification gave estimated nucleated cell counts. Measured with immunoSEQ multiplex PCR; TCRdb has only the in-frame clones, and not every one. The D gene and trimming were derived from the DNA, and the V and J assignments and clone size from that table. The sample records more than 95,000 clones, more than 70% being singletons. This CDR3 contains 13 residues. Trimming left V 9 bases short and J 1 base short, with 13 bases between. In germline, CDR1 is SNHLY, CDR2 FYNNEI. This TCR came from a human donor in a cohort sampled during active COVID-19. The chain links TRBV2 to TRBJ2-7; tentative D call: TRBD1 (5 bases). The sequenced material came from peripheral blood. CDR3 coding DNA: TGTGCCAGGGGGTCTGACAGTTCCTACGAGCAGTACTTC. Translation: CARGSDSSYEQYF.